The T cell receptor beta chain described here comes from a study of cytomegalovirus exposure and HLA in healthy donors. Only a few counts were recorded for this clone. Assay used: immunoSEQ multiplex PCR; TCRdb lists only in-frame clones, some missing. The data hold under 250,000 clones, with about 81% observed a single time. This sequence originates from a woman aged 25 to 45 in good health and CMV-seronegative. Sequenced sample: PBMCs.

This CDR3 is CASSSGLAGAQGTQYF. Written as DNA, the CDR3 is TGTGCCAGCAGCTCGGGACTAGCGGGGGCCCAAGGTACGCAGTATTTT. This sequence joins TRBV7-3 and TRBJ2-3, with 14 bases aligning to TRBD2. The V gene end was trimmed by 4 bases and the J gene end by 8 bases; junction bases not matched to a gene: 8. The CDR3 loop spans 16 amino acids. Per germline, CDR1 SGHTA and CDR2 FQGTGA. The variable domain in full, with the rest retrieved from reference TRBV7-3 and TRBJ2-3, is GAGVSQTPSNKVTEKGKYVELRCDPISGHTALYWYRQSLGQGPEFLIYFQGTGAADDSGLPNDRFFAVRPEGSVSTLKIQRTERGDSAVYLCASSSGLAGAQGTQYFGPGTRLTVL.